A single TCR beta chain is shown here with its context. The ends were cut back, 4 bases at V and 0 bases at J, with 9 bases in the middle. From germline, CDR1 is MDHEN and CDR2 SYDVKM. This CDR3 spans 14 amino acids. This sample is drawn from a study of blood T cell repertoires in COVID-19. Across the whole study: Samples taken during acute and convalescent COVID-19 were collected in the United States, Italy and Spain. In each case, the material was cDNA or gDNA derived from T cells, B-cell-depleted T cells, or PBMCs.

Per the study methods: Estimates of nucleated cell counts were drawn from the amplification of reference gene primers. The data were produced by immunoSEQ multiplex PCR, yet TCRdb's version contains in-frame clones alone and is incomplete. V and J calls plus clone size are reproduced from that table; the DNA served to infer D and trimming. The table has 60,000 to 75,000 clones, roughly 90% seen once; the top ten hold approximately 1.6%. The chain carries TRBV28 and TRBJ1-1; maybe TRBD1 (5 bases). The sequence was collected from a human donor in a cohort sampled during active COVID-19. Sequenced input: peripheral blood. This CDR3 is CASSSGQMNTEAFF. In nucleotides, the CDR3 is TGTGCCAGCAGTTCTGGACAAATGAACACTGAAGCTTTCTTT.